Following are 22 T cell receptor beta chains from one sample sequenced in a study of blood T cell repertoires in COVID-19. This table comes from immunoSEQ multiplex PCR, and its TCRdb copy is limited to in-frame clones, with some not included. The data show 140,000 to 150,000 clones, 75% to 90% seen once. The specimen sequenced was PBMCs or T cells enriched from blood (not recorded which). These receptors originate from a woman between 35 and 50 years old who had been exposed to COVID-19.

The chain employs TRBV7-9 and TRBJ2-1, with TRBD2 matching over 8 bases. The CDR3 covers 17 residues. J lost 5 bases, V lost 4 bases, and 13 bases had no gene match. Per germline, CDR1 SEHNR and CDR2 FQNEAQ (reference sequence). The CDR3 coding sequence is TGTGCCAGCAGCTCCCGCTTAGGGCTAGCGGGTAACAATGAGCAGTTCTTC. It is translated as CASSSRLGLAGNNEQFF.

The gene calls are TRBV9 and TRBJ2-7, with D hard to call. V was trimmed by 4 bases and J by 3 bases, leaving 17 bases between them. This CDR3 has 15 amino acids. Looked up from germline, CDR1 is SGDLS and CDR2 is YYNGEE. CDR3 protein: CASSPGQTSLYEQYF. The DNA of the CDR3 is TGTGCCAGCAGCCCGGGTCAGACGTCTCTCTACGAGCAGTACTTC.

The chain recombines TRBV19 with TRBJ2-1; maybe TRBD1 (5 bases). V dropped 7 bases and J dropped 3 bases, with 16 bases sitting between them. This CDR3 is 15 amino acids long. CDR1 LNHDA and CDR2 SQIVND come from the germline V gene (reference sequence). CDR3 in DNA: TGTGCCAGTACCCCGGACACAGAGATCTACAATGAGCAGTTCTTC. Its translation is CASTPDTEIYNEQFF.

This clone was detected only once. The chain joins TRBV5-1 to TRBJ2-5; 8 positions match TRBD2. The CDR3 covers 16 residues. The V gene's germline CDR1 is SGHRS and CDR2 YFSETQ. Germline trimming cut 1 base from V and 3 bases from J; bases unmatched to any gene: 8. Here the CDR3 reads CASSLLSGTREETQYF. The CDR3, as DNA: TGCGCCAGCAGCTTGCTCTCCGGGACTAGAGAAGAGACCCAGTACTTC.

This chain connects TRBV9 to TRBJ1-3; a possible D gene is TRBD1 (5 bases). Germline CDR1 reads SGDLS; CDR2 reads YYNGEE. The CDR3 sequence is 15 residues long. V was cut by 3 bases and J by 4 bases, with 14 bases left in between. CDR3 nucleotides: TGTGCCAGCAGCGGACAGTACGATTCCGGAAACACCATATATTTT. It codes for CASSGQYDSGNTIYF.

The genes are TRBV9 and TRBJ1-1; the D gene is possibly TRBD1 (5 bases). CDR3 length equals 15 residues. Germline V gene data show CDR1 as SGDLS and CDR2 as YYNGEE. V lost 3 bases and J lost 5, with 17 bases in between. This chain's CDR3 is CASSESHDGGTEAFF. CDR3 nucleotide sequence: TGTGCCAGCAGCGAGTCCCATGACGGGGGAACTGAAGCTTTCTTT.

With regard to this clone: Other DNA sequences from this sample encode an identical CDR3 as well. The chain joins TRBV18 to TRBJ1-1; 7 positions match TRBD1. The J segment lost 1 base and the V segment lost 5 bases, leaving 4 bases of the junction unmatched. Germline V CDR1 and CDR2: KGHSH, LQKENI. The CDR3 contains 14 residues. The CDR3: CASSSRQGNTEAFF. As DNA, the CDR3 is TGTGCCAGCTCATCCAGACAGGGGAACACTGAAGCTTTCTTT.

V gene TRBV27 combines with J gene TRBJ1-1; D is uncertain. Germline-derived CDR1 and CDR2 are MNHEY and SMNVEV (reference sequence). There are 13 residues in the CDR3. The V gene lost 5 bases and the J gene lost 1 base, with 8 bases spanning the gap. This CDR3 is CASSPPGNTEAFF. CDR3 DNA sequence: TGTGCCAGCAGTCCGCCGGGGAACACTGAAGCTTTCTTT.

This rearrangement joins TRBV7-3 to TRBJ2-2, with D hard to call. Germline CDR1 reads SGHTA; CDR2 reads FQGTGA. The V end lost 1 base, the J end lost 8 bases, and 14 bases lay between the germline ends. The CDR3 is 15 amino acids. CDR3 amino acids: CASSLSGRTSGELFF. The CDR3 DNA reads as TGTGCCAGCAGCTTAAGCGGCAGAACGAGTGGGGAGCTGTTTTTT.

This rearrangement joins TRBV9 to TRBJ1-2; 8 bases align to TRBD1. V was pared by 3 bases and J by 0 bases, with 13 bases of the junction left unmatched. This CDR3 comprises 18 residues. Germline CDR1 and CDR2: SGDLS and YYNGEE. The CDR3 loop is CASSASRGLRPSNYGYTF. The CDR3 DNA is TGTGCCAGCAGCGCCTCCAGGGGGCTCAGGCCCTCTAACTATGGCTACACCTTC.

The V call is TRBV4-1, the J call TRBJ2-2, with 8 nucleotides matching TRBD1. This CDR3 contains 17 residues. V was pared by 0 bases and J by 7 bases, with 10 bases of the junction left unmatched. CDR1 and CDR2 (germline): MGHRA, YSYEKL. CDR3 amino acids: CASSQDRTGPMFGELFF. In DNA form, the CDR3 reads TGCGCCAGCAGCCAAGATAGGACAGGGCCGATGTTCGGGGAGCTGTTTTTT.

The genes are TRBV4-3 and TRBJ2-7; D unclear. This CDR3 has 16 amino acids. Germline V lookup: CDR1 LGHNA, CDR2 YSLEER. Trimming cost V 0 bases and J 1 base, with 13 bases left between them. CDR3 region: CASSQDLGRLSYEQYF. In DNA form, the CDR3 reads TGCGCCAGCAGCCAAGATCTGGGCAGGTTGTCCTACGAGCAGTACTTC.

The chain links TRBV15 to TRBJ1-2; 8 bases align to TRBD1. With 0 bases clipped from V and 3 bases from J, the junction kept 6 bases outside the gene matches. Germline V gene data show CDR1 as LNHNV and CDR2 as YYDKDF (reference sequence). CDR3 length equals 16 residues. Here the CDR3 reads CATSRDLQGAHYGYTF. CDR3 bases: TGTGCCACCAGCAGAGATCTTCAGGGGGCCCACTATGGCTACACCTTC.

The chain carries TRBV7-8 and TRBJ2-1; tentative D call: TRBD2 (6 bases). Germline-derived CDR1 and CDR2 are SGHVS and FQNEAQ. The CDR3 runs 16 residues. Trimming removed 3 bases from V and 6 bases from J, with 18 bases in between. The CDR3 is CASSFVGNLGGNEQFF. CDR3 nucleotide sequence: TGTGCCAGCAGCTTTGTCGGGAACCTGGGAGGCAATGAGCAGTTCTTC.

The chain is built from TRBV2 and TRBJ2-3; 11 bases match TRBD2. This CDR3 is 14 amino acids long. The germline V gene has CDR1 SNHLY and CDR2 FYNNEI. J lost 4 bases, V lost 10 bases, and 7 bases had no gene match. CDR3: CATSTSGVADTQYF. CDR3 DNA: TGTGCCACGTCGACTAGCGGGGTCGCAGATACGCAGTATTTT.

This clone has a handful of counts. The chain links TRBV5-5 to TRBJ1-6; TRBD1 agrees at 9 bases. CDR1 is SGHKS and CDR2 is YYEKEE in the germline V gene (reference sequence). Trimming removed 5 bases from V and 5 bases from J; junction bases left unmatched: 8. CDR3 length equals 16 residues. This CDR3 is CASRSGTGFNNSPLHF. In DNA, the CDR3 is TGTGCCAGCAGGTCCGGGACAGGGTTTAATAATTCACCCCTCCACTTT.

The chain couples TRBV4-3 to TRBJ2-3; 10 nucleotides agree with TRBD2. This CDR3 contains 20 residues. Germline values: CDR1 LGHNA, CDR2 YSLEER. With 1 base clipped from V and 2 bases from J, the junction kept 15 bases outside the gene matches. CDR3 DNA sequence: TGCGCCAGCAGCCAAGCTCCCGGCGGAGCGGGAGGGGGCCACACAGATACGCAGTATTTT. Translated: CASSQAPGGAGGGHTDTQYF.

The chain is built from TRBV15 and TRBJ1-5, with D possibly being TRBD1 (5 bases). V shed 3 bases and J shed 3 bases, with 12 bases lying between them. The CDR3 length is 15 residues. Looked up from germline, CDR1 is LNHNV and CDR2 is YYDKDF (reference sequence). The CDR3 region has the DNA TGTGCCACCAGCAGCCGGACATTTTACAATCAGCCCCAGCATTTT. Translating it yields CATSSRTFYNQPQHF.

This clone showed up just a few times. The chain carries TRBV4-1 and TRBJ2-3; possibly TRBD2 for D (6 bases). V gave up 0 bases and J gave up 4 bases, with 17 bases separating them. CDR1 is MGHRA and CDR2 is YSYEKL in the germline V gene. The length of the CDR3 is 17 residues. CDR3: CASSQDLASRMADTQYF. Written as DNA, the CDR3 is TGCGCCAGCAGCCAAGACCTAGCGAGCCGGATGGCAGATACGCAGTATTTT.

The chain has TRBV3-1 (or the pseudogene TRBV3-2) and TRBJ2-3; D call uncertain. The CDR3 consists of 14 residues. The ends were cut back, 2 bases at V and 2 bases at J, with 8 bases in the middle. Germline V gene sequence: CDR1 LGHDT, CDR2 YNNKEL (reference sequence). The CDR3 sequence: CASSQSGTTDTQYF. CDR3 DNA sequence: TGTGCCAGCAGCCAAAGTGGCACCACAGATACGCAGTATTTT.

The J gene is TRBJ2-5, the V gene TRBV6-1; 8 nucleotides align to TRBD2. V lost 3 bases and J lost 5; bases outside the gene matches: 14. The CDR3 covers 17 residues. The germline V gene has CDR1 MNHNS and CDR2 SASEGT. The CDR3 bases are TGTGCCAGCAGTGATGGGGGAATAGCGGGGTTTGTGGAGACCCAGTACTTC. It specifies CASSDGGIAGFVETQYF.

CDR3: CASSQGPSGRSTDTQYF. The CDR3 nucleotides read TGCGCCAGCAGCCAGGGCCCTAGCGGGAGGTCCACAGATACGCAGTATTTT. The rearrangement joins TRBV4-1 to TRBJ2-3, with 11 bases fitting TRBD2. The germline V gene has CDR1 MGHRA and CDR2 YSYEKL. V was pared by 3 bases and J by 2 bases, with 7 bases of the junction left unmatched. The CDR3 extends over 17 amino acids.